This TCR beta chain was captured in a study of T cell responses to AZD1222 COVID-19 vaccine. The protocol was immunoSEQ multiplex PCR, while the TCRdb copy is restricted to in-frame clones and leaves out a portion. The repertoire has tens of thousands of clones, roughly nine tenths of them found once; the top ten carry around 3%. Sample: peripheral blood, taken on day 0 of AZD1222 vaccination. The TCR sequence derives from an adult in good health.

CDR3 DNA sequence: TGTGCCAGCAGTGACAGGTCAGGCAATCAGCCCCAGCATTTT. Its translation is CASSDRSGNQPQHF. The chain links TRBV6-4 to TRBJ1-5; no firm D call. Germline V lookup: CDR1 MRHNA, CDR2 SNTAGT. Trimming removed 2 bases at V and 2 bases at J, with 7 bases between. The CDR3 covers 14 residues.